A selection of T cell receptor beta chains follows, all from one sample in a study of T cell responses to AZD1222 COVID-19 vaccine. The method was immunoSEQ multiplex PCR; TCRdb's version includes in-frame clones alone and lacks a portion of them. The profile shows some 140,000 clones, roughly 88% of them singletons. This sample comprised peripheral blood, obtained 28 days after the second AZD1222 dose. These receptors came from an adult who received the AZD1222 COVID-19 vaccine. Each CDR3 is given with its conserved first and last residue. The D gene is left open where the match is weak. Clone size is shown for a subset of rows, as once, few, many or a class of expanded clone.

NA,TRBV6-5,TRBJ2-5,once,TGTGCCAGCGGCGTTGGGATTGGGAAGACCCAGTACTTC,CASGVGIGKTQYF
TRBD1,TRBV19,TRBJ1-4,NA,TGTGCCAGTAGTTTGGGACAGCTCGAAAAACTGTTTTTT,CASSLGQLEKLFF
NA,TRBV7-3,TRBJ1-1,NA,TGTGCCAGCAGTCCAACCGGACTTTTAGAGAACACTGAAGCTTTCTTT,CASSPTGLLENTEAFF
NA,TRBV10-1,TRBJ1-2,NA,TGCGCCAGCAGTGATGGAAGCGCTAACTATGGCTACACCTTC,CASSDGSANYGYTF
NA,TRBV9,TRBJ2-3,NA,TGTGCCAGCAGCGGAACCCTCACGTTTGGCGGTACGCAGTATTTT,CASSGTLTFGGTQYF
NA,TRBV3-1/TRBV3-2,TRBJ1-2,few,TGTGCCAGCAGTCTAGGGGTTAGAGAGGATGCGGGCTACACCTTC,CASSLGVREDAGYTF
TRBD1,TRBV9,TRBJ1-6,NA,TGTGCCAGCAGCGGACAGGGGGGGACAGTTGGGTCACCCCTCCACTTT,CASSGQGGTVGSPLHF
NA,TRBV2,TRBJ1-1,NA,TGTGCCAGCAGTGGGACGAACACTGAAGCTTTCTTT,CASSGTNTEAFF
NA,TRBV7-9,TRBJ2-1,few,TGTGCCAGCAGCTTCGGGTCAGGGCAAAAAAATGAGCAGTTCTTC,CASSFGSGQKNEQFF
TRBD1,TRBV4-1,TRBJ1-5,NA,TGCGCCAGCAGCCACCAGTGGACAGGACTCAATCAGCCCCAGCATTTT,CASSHQWTGLNQPQHF
NA,TRBV18,TRBJ2-7,NA,TGTGCCAGCTCACCATCTGCTACGGGGAACTACGAGCAGTACTTC,CASSPSATGNYEQYF
NA,TRBV5-6,TRBJ1-5,NA,TGTGCCAGCAGCTCGGGGGGTTTCGGCAATCAGCCCCAGCATTTT,CASSSGGFGNQPQHF
NA,TRBV18,TRBJ2-5,few,TGTGCCAGCTCTCTCGAACTGAGAGAGACCCAGTACTTC,CASSLELRETQYF
NA,TRBV2,TRBJ1-1,NA,TGTGCCAGCAGTGTATTTCGGGGGCTGTATACTGAAGCTTTCTTT,CASSVFRGLYTEAFF